These 23 T cell receptor beta chains were all obtained from the same sample, sequenced in a study of CD8 T cells in Susac syndrome. After extraction with the RNeasy kit, about 0.5 to 1 ug of the RNA was reverse transcribed using random hexamers. A single record per CDR3 protein comes from TCRdb applying MiXCR to the immunoSEQ multiplex PCR reads. This sample yields around 130,000 distinct CDR3 sequences, of which 96% are seen a single time; roughly 0.14% belongs to the top ten. Specimen: CD4+ T cells from PBMCs. The receptors shown here come from a human donor with Susac syndrome.

The CDR3 DNA is TGTGCCAGCAGCTTAGCCCCACTAGCGGGAGCCGAGACCCAGTACTTC. Translation gives CASSLAPLAGAETQYF. The V call is TRBV7-8, the J call TRBJ2-5; TRBD2 aligns across 11 bases. The CDR3 is 16 amino acids. The V gene's germline CDR1 is SGHVS and CDR2 FQNEAQ. The trim removed 0 bases at V and 5 bases at J, leaving 5 bases unmatched.

The chain combines TRBV5-1 with TRBJ2-1, with 10 positions matching TRBD2. Per the germline V gene, CDR1 is SGHRS and CDR2 is YFSETQ. J was trimmed by 5 bases and V by 4 bases; bases with no gene match: 9. The CDR3 extends over 16 amino acids. The CDR3 sequence is CASSPQAGGLNNEQFF. DNA for the CDR3: TGCGCCAGCAGCCCTCAAGCGGGAGGGCTGAACAATGAGCAGTTCTTC. Supplemented by reference TRBV5-1 and TRBJ2-1, the full variable domain reads KAGVTQTPRYLIKTRGQQVTLSCSPISGHRSVSWYQQTPGQGLQFLFEYFSETQRNKGNFPGRFSGRQFSNSRSEMNVSTLELGDSALYLCASSPQAGGLNNEQFFGPGTRLTVL.

This clonotype was recorded a few times. The genes are TRBV6-6 and TRBJ2-3; TRBD2 is a possible D gene (5 bases). Trimming shortened V by 8 bases and J by 0 bases, and 12 bases separated the two germline ends. The CDR3 covers 14 residues. The germline CDR1 and CDR2 sequences are MNHNY and SVGAGI (reference sequence). The CDR3 is CASSRGGSTDTQYF. In DNA form, the CDR3 reads TGTGCCAGCTCGCGTGGAGGTAGCACAGATACGCAGTATTTT.

The V gene is TRBV7-9, the J gene TRBJ2-1, with D perhaps matching TRBD1 or TRBD2 (6 bases each). The CDR3 is 15 residues long. The V end lost 4 bases, the J end lost 2 bases, and 12 bases lay between the germline ends. Germline CDR1 and CDR2: SEHNR and FQNEAQ (reference sequence). The CDR3 protein is CASSSGAAAYNEQFF. The DNA for the CDR3 is TGTGCCAGCAGCTCGGGGGCAGCTGCCTACAATGAGCAGTTCTTC.

The V gene is TRBV3-1, the J gene TRBJ1-5, with D maybe TRBD1 (6 bases). The CDR3 is 14 residues long. V was shortened by 4 bases and J by 5 bases, with 12 bases between the two germline ends. Germline V CDR1 and CDR2: LGHDT, YNNKEL (reference sequence). The CDR3 region is CASSLGTTDQPQHF. Here the CDR3 DNA reads TGTGCCAGCAGCCTCGGGACAACCGATCAGCCCCAGCATTTT.

The J gene is TRBJ1-2, the V gene TRBV30; 7 bases map to TRBD1. The CDR3 loop spans 14 amino acids. V dropped 1 base and J dropped 2; count of bases not matched to a gene: 4. Germline CDR1 and CDR2: GTSNPN and SVGIG (reference sequence). CDR3 nucleotides: TGTGCCTGGAGTGGTAAAGGGGGCAACTATGGCTACACCTTC. This encodes CAWSGKGGNYGYTF.

This clonotype came up once. The chain combines TRBV30 with TRBJ1-2; no firm D call. Trimming stripped 2 bases from V and 5 bases from J, with 9 bases between. This CDR3 spans 12 amino acids. Per the germline V gene, CDR1 is GTSNPN and CDR2 is SVGIG (reference sequence). In nucleotides, the CDR3 is TGTGCCTGGAGTCCGACTCGGTATGGCTACACCTTC. Translating it yields CAWSPTRYGYTF.

This chain joins TRBV15 and TRBJ2-3; D uncertain. V shed 1 base and J shed 1 base, with 6 bases lying between them. The CDR3 length is 14 residues. Germline CDR1 LNHNV, CDR2 YYDKDF (reference sequence). In nucleotides, the CDR3 is TGTGCCACCAGCAGAGGGGGTGGCACAGATACGCAGTATTTT. Its translation is CATSRGGGTDTQYF.

The chain carries TRBV6-1 and TRBJ1-1; 8 nucleotides agree with TRBD1. V was clipped by 4 bases and J by 0 bases; unmatched bases: 7. The CDR3 is made up of 16 amino acids. Looked up from germline, CDR1 is MNHNS and CDR2 is SASEGT. This chain's CDR3 is CASSGGQGRMNTEAFF. CDR3 sequence (DNA): TGTGCCAGCAGTGGCGGACAGGGCCGCATGAACACTGAAGCTTTCTTT.

The gene calls are TRBV7-9 and TRBJ2-7; D gene uncertain. Per the germline V gene, CDR1 is SEHNR and CDR2 is FQNEAQ (reference sequence). The V end was cut by 5 bases, the J end by 2 bases, with 4 bases between. The CDR3 totals 11 residues. CDR3 in amino acids: CASSRTYEQYF. In nucleotides, the CDR3 is TGTGCCAGCAGCCGTACCTACGAGCAGTACTTC.

The V gene is TRBV29-1, the J gene TRBJ2-1, with D perhaps being TRBD1 or TRBD2 (5 bases each). The V gene lost 5 bases and the J gene lost 9 bases, with 14 bases spanning the gap. Germline lookup yields CDR1 SQVTM and CDR2 ANQGSEA. The CDR3 contains 12 residues. CDR3 in amino acids: CSVYSGGGEQFF. In DNA, the CDR3 is TGCAGCGTTTACAGTGGTGGGGGTGAGCAGTTCTTC.

The chain has TRBV20-1 and TRBJ1-1, with D perhaps matching TRBD1 (5 bases). This CDR3 has 15 amino acids. V shed 3 bases and J shed 5 bases, with 19 bases lying between them. From germline, CDR1 is DFQATT and CDR2 SNEGSKA (reference sequence). The CDR3 region is CSARPGRPSGTEAFF. In DNA form, the CDR3 reads TGCAGTGCTAGGCCGGGACGGCCGAGCGGGACTGAAGCTTTCTTT.

The gene calls are TRBV6-5 and TRBJ2-7; no reliable D call. Looked up from germline, CDR1 is MNHEY and CDR2 is SVGAGI. V was shortened by 8 bases and J by 4 bases, with 18 bases between the two germline ends. The CDR3 length is 14 residues. The CDR3 protein is CASFARDKEYEQYF. CDR3 nucleotides: TGTGCCAGCTTCGCAAGGGATAAGGAGTACGAGCAGTACTTC.

The chain links TRBV15 to TRBJ2-7; D is uncertain. Trimming took 5 bases from V and 4 from J, leaving 3 bases between them. Germline loops: CDR1 LNHNV, CDR2 YYDKDF (reference sequence). The CDR3 is 10 amino acids. The CDR3 spells CATSSYEQYF. The CDR3 region has the DNA TGTGCCACCAGCTCGTACGAGCAGTACTTC.

J is TRBJ2-1 and V is TRBV15, with 12 bases aligning to TRBD2. The junction had 7 bases not matched to a gene; V was cut back by 3 bases and J by 7 bases. The CDR3 is 16 residues long. Germline V gives CDR1 LNHNV, CDR2 YYDKDF (reference sequence). CDR3 sequence (DNA): TGTGCCACCAGCAGGGGGCTAGCGGGAGGGGAAAATGAGCAGTTCTTC. Protein product: CATSRGLAGGENEQFF.

V gene TRBV4-3 combines with J gene TRBJ2-6, with a tentative D call TRBD2 (7 bases). CDR3 length: 18 residues. Germline lookup yields CDR1 LGHNA and CDR2 YSLEER. V was shortened by 3 bases and J by 2 bases, with 17 bases between the two germline ends. The CDR3 nucleotides read TGCGCCAGCAGCCAGGGGGGGCAGGGGAGTACTGGGGCCAACGTCCTGACTTTC. It encodes CASSQGGQGSTGANVLTF.

This sequence joins TRBV30 and TRBJ1-1; TRBD1 is a possible D gene (6 bases). In germline, CDR1 is GTSNPN, CDR2 SVGIG (reference sequence). The CDR3 sequence is 12 residues long. V lost 4 bases and J 3 bases, leaving 9 bases between the germline ends. The CDR3 reads CAWNSGDTEAFF. The CDR3 DNA reads as TGTGCCTGGAATTCAGGGGACACTGAAGCTTTCTTT. Combining the CDR3 with reference TRBV30 and TRBJ1-1 gives the whole variable domain SQTIHQWPATLVQPVGSPLSLECTVEGTSNPNLYWYRQAAGRGLQLLFYSVGIGQISSEVPQNLSASRPQDRQFILSSKKLLLSDSGFYLCAWNSGDTEAFFGQGTRLTVV.

This clonotype has just one count. V gene TRBV20-1 combines with J gene TRBJ2-5, with TRBD2 matching over 8 bases. The length of the CDR3 is 14 residues. V gave up 6 bases and J gave up 11 bases; unmatched junction bases: 17. The germline CDR1 and CDR2 sequences are DFQATT and SNEGSKA (reference sequence). CDR3 in DNA: TGCAGTGCCTTTACTAGCGGTAGAGAGCTTTCACAGTACTTC. This gives the protein CSAFTSGRELSQYF.

The rearrangement links TRBV15 to TRBJ1-2; D not resolved. The CDR3 sequence is 18 residues long. V lost 0 bases, J lost 4 bases, and 21 bases lay in between. Germline assignment: CDR1 LNHNV and CDR2 YYDKDF (reference sequence). The CDR3 region is CATSRENLRGSSPYGYTF. The CDR3 nucleotides are TGTGCCACCAGCAGAGAAAATCTCAGAGGCTCATCCCCCTATGGCTACACCTTC.

This rearrangement joins TRBV7-8 to TRBJ1-2; 7 bases agree with TRBD1. V dropped 5 bases and J dropped 3; count of bases not matched to a gene: 9. Germline values: CDR1 SGHVS, CDR2 FQNEAQ. This CDR3 is 15 amino acids long. This chain's CDR3 is CASSRGGTDDYGYTF. For the CDR3, the DNA is TGTGCCAGCAGCCGAGGGGGCACAGACGACTATGGCTACACCTTC.

The DNA of the CDR3 is TGTGCCAGCTCTCAGGACAGGGGTTATTTCTACGAGCAGTACTTC. The encoded protein is CASSQDRGYFYEQYF. The chain couples TRBV18 to TRBJ2-7, with 9 bases identical to TRBD1. Germline values: CDR1 KGHSH, CDR2 LQKENI. The CDR3 covers 15 residues. J was trimmed by 3 bases and V by 6 bases; bases with no gene match: 9.

The genes are TRBV6-6 and TRBJ2-7; possibly TRBD1 for D (5 bases). Trimming pared 7 bases from V and 4 bases from J, leaving 14 bases between. This CDR3 has 13 residues. CDR1 MNHNY and CDR2 SVGAGI come from the germline V gene (reference sequence). The CDR3 DNA reads TGTGCCAGCACCGCAGGGTACGCATACGAGCAGTACTTC. Protein sequence: CASTAGYAYEQYF.

This sequence joins TRBV19 and TRBJ1-2, with D perhaps matching TRBD1 (6 bases). CDR3 length: 12 amino acids. Looked up from germline, CDR1 is LNHDA and CDR2 is SQIVND (reference sequence). V shed 5 bases and J shed 8 bases, with 12 bases lying between them. The CDR3 protein is CASSGGGGGYTF. Written as DNA, the CDR3 is TGTGCCAGTAGTGGCGGGGGCGGCGGCTACACCTTC.